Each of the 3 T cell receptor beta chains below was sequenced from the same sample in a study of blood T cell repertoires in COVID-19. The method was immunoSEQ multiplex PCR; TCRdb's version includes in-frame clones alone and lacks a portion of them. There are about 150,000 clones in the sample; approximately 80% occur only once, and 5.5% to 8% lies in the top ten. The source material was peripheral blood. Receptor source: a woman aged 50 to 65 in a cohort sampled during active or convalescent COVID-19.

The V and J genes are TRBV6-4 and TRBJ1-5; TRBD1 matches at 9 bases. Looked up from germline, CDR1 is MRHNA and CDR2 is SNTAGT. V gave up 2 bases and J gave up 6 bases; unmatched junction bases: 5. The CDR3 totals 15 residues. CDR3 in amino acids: CASSDGDRVTQPQHF. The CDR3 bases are TGTGCCAGCAGTGACGGGGACAGGGTAACTCAGCCCCAGCATTTT.

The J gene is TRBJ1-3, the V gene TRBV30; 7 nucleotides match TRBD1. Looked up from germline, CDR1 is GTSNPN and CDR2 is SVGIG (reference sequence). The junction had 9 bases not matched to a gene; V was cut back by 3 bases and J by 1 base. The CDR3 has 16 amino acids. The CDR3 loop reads CAWRKSRGSSGNTIYF. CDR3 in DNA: TGTGCCTGGAGGAAATCCAGGGGGTCGTCTGGAAACACCATATATTTT.

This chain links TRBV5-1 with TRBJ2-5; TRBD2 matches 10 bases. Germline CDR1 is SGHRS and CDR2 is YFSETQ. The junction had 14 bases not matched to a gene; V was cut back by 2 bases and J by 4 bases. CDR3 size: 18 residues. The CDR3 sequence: CASSLSTQRGGRAETQYF. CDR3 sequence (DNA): TGCGCCAGCAGCTTATCCACGCAGCGGGGGGGGCGCGCAGAGACCCAGTACTTC.